The 26 T cell receptor beta chains listed next were all sequenced from one sample in a study of identical twins (dated by TCRdb to the mid-2010s). Library generation was performed with 5' RACE. TCRdb lists the instrument as Illumina HiSeq 2000. TCRdb reworked the public reads: Q25 trimming with fastp, MiXCR clone assembly, productive beta chains retained. Entries that share a CDR3 protein sequence are merged under the most common genes and DNA. This sample is represented by some 730,000 distinct CDR3 sequences; approximately 18% of them were singletons. In total, the top ten clones hold about 12% of the sample. The data were also submitted as part of a second study, on T cells expressing NK-cell markers.

Sequencing input: PBMCs. These receptors originate from a woman aged 18 to 35 in good health.

The chain couples TRBV27 to TRBJ2-1, with D maybe TRBD1 (5 bases). This CDR3 comprises 17 residues. V lost 4 bases to trimming and J lost 2 bases, with 18 bases between them. CDR1 and CDR2 from the germline V gene are MNHEY and SMNVEV (reference sequence). CDR3 coding DNA: TGTGCCAGCAGTTCCTTACATGGTATGGGGCCCTACAATGAGCAGTTCTTC. Translated, it gives CASSSLHGMGPYNEQFF.

This clonotype was seen a handful of times. This chain joins TRBV10-3 and TRBJ2-2; TRBD2 might be the D (5 bases). Germline lookup yields CDR1 ENHRY and CDR2 SYGVKD. The CDR3 covers 12 residues. The ends were cut back, 11 bases at V and 6 bases at J, with 13 bases in the middle. The CDR3 DNA sequence: TGTGCCCACGGGGAATCCGCCGGGGAGCTGTTTTTT. This encodes CAHGESAGELFF.

The J gene is TRBJ2-7, the V gene TRBV10-3; 7 nucleotides align to TRBD1. CDR3 length: 12 residues. The V gene end was trimmed by 9 bases and the J gene end by 1 base; junction bases not matched to a gene: 3. Germline-derived CDR1 and CDR2 are ENHRY and SYGVKD. This CDR3 reads CAIQGPSYEQYF. The CDR3 DNA follows: TGTGCCATACAGGGGCCTTCCTACGAGCAGTACTTC.

This clonotype occurred a few times. The rearrangement links TRBV7-2 to TRBJ2-7; D gene ambiguous. The germline V gene encodes CDR1 SGHTA and CDR2 FQGNSA. The CDR3 runs to 14 residues. Trimming left V 0 bases short and J 2 bases short, with 8 bases between. Written as DNA, the CDR3 is TGTGCCAGCAGCTTAGCGCCGTCACCCTACGAGCAGTACTTC. This gives the protein CASSLAPSPYEQYF.

The CDR3 DNA is TGCAGTGCTAGGTCCAGGGGGAACAACTATGGCTACACCTTC. Its translation is CSARSRGNNYGYTF. V gene TRBV20-1 combines with J gene TRBJ1-2; 7 bases line up with TRBD1. The CDR3 length is 14 residues. CDR1 DFQATT and CDR2 SNEGSKA come from the germline V gene (reference sequence). V lost 3 bases and J lost 2; bases outside the gene matches: 6.

The chain couples TRBV6-1 to TRBJ2-2; D not certain. CDR3 size: 15 residues. The germline gives CDR1 MNHNS, CDR2 SASEGT. The ends were cut back, 2 bases at V and 0 bases at J, with 7 bases in the middle. CDR3 DNA sequence: TGTGCCAGCAGTGAATCAACAGCGAACACCGGGGAGCTGTTTTTT. Protein: CASSESTANTGELFF.

This clonotype was observed a handful of times. The rearrangement links TRBV3-1 to TRBJ2-1; no reliable D call. V was shortened by 2 bases and J by 4 bases, with 9 bases between the two germline ends. Germline V lookup: CDR1 LGHDT, CDR2 YNNKEL (reference sequence). CDR3 length: 14 amino acids. The DNA of the CDR3 is TGTGCCAGCAGCCAAACGGCCCTATACAATGAGCAGTTCTTC. It translates to CASSQTALYNEQFF.

The rearrangement links TRBV7-9 to TRBJ2-3; 13 nucleotides line up with TRBD2. CDR1 is SEHNR, CDR2 FQNEAQ, per germline (reference sequence). V dropped 1 base and J dropped 4; count of bases not matched to a gene: 5. The CDR3 totals 17 residues. CDR3 protein: CASSLVTSGGASDTQYF. CDR3 DNA: TGTGCCAGCAGCTTAGTCACTAGCGGGGGGGCCTCAGATACGCAGTATTTT.

The rearrangement uses TRBV29-1 and TRBJ1-2, with D unclear. Germline V CDR1 and CDR2: SQVTM, ANQGSEA. V lost 6 bases to trimming and J lost 0 bases, with 5 bases between them. The CDR3 length is 11 residues. In DNA, the CDR3 is TGCAGCGTACAGTCTAACTATGGCTACACCTTC. The encoded protein is CSVQSNYGYTF.

This clonotype was detected only a few times. CDR3 amino acids: CASSPPSVKDTEAFF. The CDR3 DNA reads as TGTGCCAGCTCACCACCCAGTGTGAAGGACACTGAAGCTTTCTTT. The chain combines TRBV18 with TRBJ1-1; the D is unclear. Trimming shortened V by 0 bases and J by 3 bases, and 11 bases separated the two germline ends. Germline CDR1 and CDR2: KGHSH and LQKENI. This CDR3 is built from 15 residues.

The chain couples TRBV19 to TRBJ2-3; D is perhaps TRBD2 (7 bases). V was shortened by 0 bases and J by 3 bases, with 13 bases between the two germline ends. The germline CDR1 and CDR2 sequences are LNHDA and SQIVND (reference sequence). The CDR3 length is 16 residues. The chain's CDR3 is CASSIDGGRGTDTQYF. The CDR3 nucleotides are TGTGCCAGTAGTATAGATGGGGGGCGGGGGACAGATACGCAGTATTTT.

This clonotype was counted ten times or more. This sequence joins TRBV7-2 and TRBJ2-5; the match to TRBD2 covers 11 bases. Trimming at V came to 6 bases and at J to 6 bases, leaving 6 bases not matched to a gene. Germline CDR1 SGHTA, CDR2 FQGNSA. This CDR3 is 14 amino acids long. The CDR3 DNA is TGTGCCAGCAGTACTAGCGGGAGAGATAAGACCCAGTACTTC. Its translation is CASSTSGRDKTQYF.

The gene calls are TRBV20-1 and TRBJ2-2, with D perhaps assigned TRBD1 or TRBD2 (5 bases each). CDR1 is DFQATT, CDR2 SNEGSKA, per germline (reference sequence). The CDR3 runs 11 residues. V was clipped by 6 bases and J by 7 bases, with 9 bases between them. CDR3 amino acids: CSARDVGELFF. The CDR3 nucleotides read TGCAGTGCCCGGGACGTCGGGGAGCTGTTTTTT.

This clonotype was seen repeatedly, ten times or more. The chain couples TRBV6-1 to TRBJ2-3, with 12 bases aligning to TRBD2. The junction had 9 bases not matched to a gene; V was cut back by 2 bases and J by 6 bases. Looked up from germline, CDR1 is MNHNS and CDR2 is SASEGT. This CDR3 is built from 17 residues. The CDR3 loop reads CASSESKTTSGRDTQYF. CDR3 nucleotides: TGTGCCAGCAGTGAATCGAAGACAACTAGCGGGAGGGATACGCAGTATTTT.

For the CDR3, the DNA is TGTGCCACCAGCAGCGCCCTACAGGGGCCCAAAAACATTCAGTACTTC. It translates to CATSSALQGPKNIQYF. V gene TRBV15 combines with J gene TRBJ2-4; 7 bases align to TRBD1. V lost 3 bases, J lost 2 bases, and 7 bases stayed unmatched. The CDR3 has 16 amino acids. The germline V gene has CDR1 LNHNV and CDR2 YYDKDF (reference sequence).

In its sample, this clonotype was seen a few times. V is TRBV7-9 and J is TRBJ2-3, with D tentatively TRBD2 (6 bases). Trimming took 2 bases from V and 6 from J, leaving 15 bases between them. The germline gives CDR1 SEHNR, CDR2 FQNEAQ (reference sequence). The CDR3 consists of 15 residues. Here the CDR3 DNA reads TGTGCCAGCAGCTTAAGAACTAGCATTCAGGATACGCAGTATTTT. Amino acids: CASSLRTSIQDTQYF.

This clonotype came up a few times. The V call is TRBV6-5, the J call TRBJ2-5; possibly TRBD1 for D (6 bases). V lost 3 bases, J lost 3 bases, and 11 bases lay in between. Germline loops: CDR1 MNHEY, CDR2 SVGAGI. There are 14 residues in the CDR3. The CDR3 DNA follows: TGTGCCAGCAGTTATGGTCCAGGGGAAGAGACCCAGTACTTC. The encoded protein is CASSYGPGEETQYF.

There are a few counts of this clonotype. The rearrangement links TRBV4-3 to TRBJ2-7, with D unclear. With 0 bases removed from V and 3 bases from J, the gap between germline ends came to 12 bases. The V gene's germline CDR1 is LGHNA and CDR2 YSLEER. The CDR3 contains 15 residues. In DNA, the CDR3 is TGCGCCAGCAGCCAAGATCGAGCGACCATCTACGAGCAGTACTTC. Translated, it gives CASSQDRATIYEQYF.

This clonotype showed up just a few times. The V gene is TRBV29-1, the J gene TRBJ2-5; 8 nucleotides match TRBD2. V was pared by 8 bases and J by 2 bases, with 4 bases of the junction left unmatched. The CDR3 loop spans 12 amino acids. CDR1 is SQVTM and CDR2 is ANQGSEA in the germline V gene. The CDR3: CSSSGGQETQYF. DNA of the CDR3: TGCAGCTCAAGCGGGGGACAAGAGACCCAGTACTTC.

The CDR3 here is CASSSAPGASYEQYF. CDR3 in DNA: TGTGCCAGCAGCTCCGCGCCGGGAGCCTCATACGAGCAGTACTTC. The chain employs TRBV7-9 and TRBJ2-7; tentatively, D is TRBD2 (6 bases). Germline V gene lookup returns CDR1 SEHNR and CDR2 FQNEAQ (reference sequence). Trimming left V 4 bases short and J 4 bases short, with 17 bases between. This CDR3 is 15 amino acids long.

This clonotype has a handful of counts. The V call is TRBV12-3 or TRBV12-4, the J call TRBJ2-1, with 8 nucleotides matching TRBD2. The CDR3 is made up of 15 amino acids. Trimming at V came to 3 bases and at J to 6 bases, leaving 7 bases not matched to a gene. CDR3 loop: CASSFYGRAGNEQFF. In nucleotides, the CDR3 is TGTGCCAGCAGTTTTTACGGGAGGGCCGGCAATGAGCAGTTCTTC.

This clonotype was seen a few times. This chain uses TRBV9 with TRBJ2-7; 7 bases line up with TRBD1. The V segment lost 4 bases and the J segment 6 bases; nucleotides outside the gene matches: 4. The CDR3 is 12 residues long. Germline values: CDR1 SGDLS, CDR2 YYNGEE. For the CDR3, the DNA is TGTGCCAGCAGCACCCACAGGGGCGAGCAGTACTTC. Translation: CASSTHRGEQYF.

The chain links TRBV20-1 to TRBJ2-1; 8 nucleotides agree with TRBD2. CDR3 length: 15 amino acids. The germline V gene encodes CDR1 DFQATT and CDR2 SNEGSKA (reference sequence). The J segment lost 8 bases and the V segment lost 0 bases, leaving 9 bases of the junction unmatched. The CDR3: CSARDPRLAGHEQFF. CDR3 bases: TGCAGTGCTAGAGATCCCCGGCTAGCGGGCCATGAGCAGTTCTTC.

The chain is built from TRBV2 and TRBJ1-1, with a tentative D call TRBD1 (5 bases). With 3 bases removed from V and 0 bases from J, the gap between germline ends came to 17 bases. The length of the CDR3 is 17 residues. Looked up from germline, CDR1 is SNHLY and CDR2 is FYNNEI. CDR3 residues: CASSDPRLRGLNTEAFF. For the CDR3, the DNA is TGTGCCAGCAGTGACCCCCGCTTAAGGGGCTTGAACACTGAAGCTTTCTTT.

J is TRBJ2-1 and V is TRBV20-1; 11 positions match TRBD2. The germline V gene encodes CDR1 DFQATT and CDR2 SNEGSKA (reference sequence). The ends lost 3 bases at V and 6 bases at J; junction bases unmatched: 10. CDR3 length: 16 residues. CDR3 in DNA: TGCAGTGCTAGTGGTCTAGCGGGGGGCCAAGTCAATGAGCAGTTCTTC. Protein: CSASGLAGGQVNEQFF.

This clonotype was detected a few times. CDR3 bases: TGTGCCTTTTCCCCTGAGCCGGGAGGGTCCTACAATGAGCAGTTCTTC. Translation gives CAFSPEPGGSYNEQFF. V is TRBV30 and J is TRBJ2-1; 8 bases align to TRBD2. Germline values: CDR1 GTSNPN, CDR2 SVGIG (reference sequence). This CDR3 comprises 16 residues. Trimming cost V 7 bases and J 1 base; bases outside gene matches: 12.